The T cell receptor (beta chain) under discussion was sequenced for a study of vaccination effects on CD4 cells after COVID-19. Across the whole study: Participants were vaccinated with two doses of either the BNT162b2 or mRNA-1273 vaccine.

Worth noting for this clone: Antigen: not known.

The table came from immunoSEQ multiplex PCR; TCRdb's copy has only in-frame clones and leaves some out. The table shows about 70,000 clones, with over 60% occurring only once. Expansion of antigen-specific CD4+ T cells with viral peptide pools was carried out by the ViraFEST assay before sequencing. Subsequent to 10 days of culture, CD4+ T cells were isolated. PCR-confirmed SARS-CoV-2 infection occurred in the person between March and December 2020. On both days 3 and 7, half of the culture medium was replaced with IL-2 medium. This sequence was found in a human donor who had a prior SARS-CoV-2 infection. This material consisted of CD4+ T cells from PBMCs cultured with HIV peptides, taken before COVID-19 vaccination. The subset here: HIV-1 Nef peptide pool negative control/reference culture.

The CDR3 DNA sequence: TGTGCCAGCAGTTCTTATAATTCACCCCTCCACTTT. Encoded protein: CASSSYNSPLHF. This chain joins TRBV6-6 and TRBJ1-6; no clear D. The germline V and J ends were trimmed by 4 bases and 4 bases, with 2 bases remaining between them. Germline CDR1 reads MNHNY; CDR2 reads SVGAGI (reference sequence). This CDR3 region has 12 residues.